The clone carrying this TCR beta chain was counted only a few times. Its antigen is not known. The observed sequence ends 3 residues before the CDR3 terminus, with the missing tail filled in from the germline J gene. CVID subjects were some 15 female and under 35 male, aged about 9 to 65. Blood samples were heparinized, roughly 5 to 9 ml per donor. The data are from a study of T cell clonality in common variable immunodeficiency. Study conclusions and caveats: Compared with healthy controls, CVID subjects showed increased TCRbeta clonality, mostly in about a third. Fewer deletions and N-nucleotide insertions were reportedly seen in common variable immunodeficiency TCR beta sequences. Compared with controls, CVID subjects had fewer shared TCRbeta clones.

This table comes from immunoSEQ multiplex PCR, and its TCRdb copy is limited to in-frame clones, with some not included. The data show 15,000 to 20,000 clones, none appearing only once, with approximately 12% held by the ten largest. The CDR3 totals 13 residues. Germline CDR1 and CDR2: GTSNPN and SVGIG (reference sequence). Trimming removed 8 bases at V and 3 bases at J, with 16 bases between. V is TRBV30 and J is TRBJ1-1, with TRBD1 as a possible D gene (5 bases). The TCR originated in a human donor with common variable immunodeficiency. Sequenced material: peripheral blood mononuclear cells. This CDR3 reads CASSPGGDTEAFF. CDR3 bases read: TGTGCCAGCAGCCCGGGAGGGGACACTGAA.